This passage covers 3 T cell receptor beta chains from one sample sequenced in a study of T-cell reconstitution after alpha-beta-depleted transplantation in children. Construction of the TCRbeta library involved unique molecular identifiers. In TCRdb, the PCR reads were re-called with MiXCR into one record per CDR3 protein. Of about 610,000 distinct CDR3 sequences listed, roughly a tenth are singletons. Sequencing used PBMCs from the stem cell graft donor, obtained from the stem cell graft. All receptors derive from a human donor who donated a stem cell graft to a child with acute myeloid leukemia.

This clonotype was seen many times. In DNA form, the CDR3 reads TGTGCCAGCAGCCAAGATCCTACTTTATACAATGAGCAGTTCTTC. It encodes CASSQDPTLYNEQFF. The rearrangement uses TRBV4-2 and TRBJ2-1; no clear D gene. V lost 0 bases and J lost 4, with 10 bases in between. Germline V gene lookup returns CDR1 LGHNA and CDR2 YNFKEQ. This CDR3 is built from 15 residues.

In this sample, this clonotype turned up many times. An end of the junction differs from the germline gene, which may be a read error. The V and J genes are TRBV3-1 and TRBJ2-7; 7 bases fit TRBD1. Germline-derived CDR1 and CDR2 are LGHDT and YNNKEL (reference sequence). This CDR3 comprises 16 residues. CDR3 region: CASSQGAGQEPFIWDF. In DNA form, the CDR3 reads TGTGCCAGCAGCCAAGGGGCAGGACAGGAGCCATTCATTTGGGACTTC.

This clonotype was observed many times. The rearrangement links TRBV24-1 to TRBJ2-3; weak D call: TRBD1 (5 bases). This CDR3 has 16 amino acids. Per the germline V gene, CDR1 is KGHDR and CDR2 is SFDVKD. Trimming pared 4 bases from V and 2 bases from J, leaving 15 bases between. In DNA, the CDR3 is TGTGCCACCAGTGACCCCAGCAGGGATTTCACAGATACGCAGTATTTT. It yields the protein CATSDPSRDFTDTQYF.